Listed below are T cell receptor beta chains from one sample, sequenced in a study of T cell responses to AZD1222 COVID-19 vaccine. TCRdb keeps only in-frame clones here, not all; method: immunoSEQ multiplex PCR. The sample has 150,000 to 200,000 clones, roughly 88% seen once. Sequenced here: peripheral blood, sampled 28 days after the second AZD1222 dose. The receptors derive from an adult who received the AZD1222 COVID-19 vaccine. Each CDR3 is given with its conserved first and last residue. The D gene is left open where the match is weak. The size of a clone is reported for some rows only, either as once, few or many, or as a class for expanded clones.

abundance	v_gene	j_gene	d_gene	CDR3aa	CDR3nt
-	TRBV11-2	TRBJ2-3	TRBD2	CASSLDGLASGGPRTDTQYF	TGTGCCAGCAGCTTAGATGGTCTGGCTAGCGGGGGCCCTCGCACAGATACGCAGTATTTT
-	TRBV18	TRBJ2-2	TRBD2	CASSPISLAGGPNTGELFF	TGTGCCAGCTCACCAATATCTCTAGCGGGGGGTCCGAACACCGGGGAGCTGTTTTTT
-	TRBV27	TRBJ1-1	TRBD1	CASSTPTGGLTEAFF	TGTGCCAGCAGTACTCCGACAGGGGGGCTCACTGAAGCTTTCTTT
-	TRBV5-8	TRBJ1-2	-	CASSFRGEGYGYTF	TGTGCCAGCAGCTTCCGTGGAGAGGGCTATGGCTACACCTTC
-	TRBV2	TRBJ1-2	-	CASSETGRNGYTF	TGTGCCAGCAGTGAGACAGGTCGGAATGGCTACACCTTC
-	TRBV5-1	TRBJ2-1	TRBD2	CASSLEAGGTSYNEQFF	TGCGCCAGCAGCTTGGAAGCGGGGGGCACCTCCTACAATGAGCAGTTCTTC
-	TRBV29-1	TRBJ1-4	TRBD1	CSVDTGGKLFF	TGCAGCGTCGATACAGGGGGAAAACTGTTTTTT
once	TRBV5-1	TRBJ2-7	-	CASRPPGGTYEQYF	TGCGCCAGCAGACCGCCAGGGGGGACCTACGAGCAGTACTTC
once	TRBV5-1	TRBJ2-1	-	CASSFSIGNSYNEQFF	TGCGCCAGCAGCTTTTCGATTGGGAACTCCTACAATGAGCAGTTCTTC
few	TRBV9	TRBJ2-7	TRBD1	CASSPRDRVHEQYF	TGTGCCAGCAGCCCCCGGGACAGGGTACACGAGCAGTACTTC
-	TRBV28	TRBJ1-4	TRBD1	CASNDRAATNEKLFF	TGTGCCAGCAATGACAGGGCTGCAACTAATGAAAAACTGTTTTTT
-	TRBV9	TRBJ1-2	TRBD1	CASSVGDRANYGYTF	TGTGCCAGCAGCGTAGGGGACAGGGCTAACTATGGCTACACCTTC
-	TRBV19	TRBJ1-4	TRBD1	CASSKDRGGGEKLFF	TGTGCCAGTAGTAAAGACAGGGGAGGAGGTGAAAAACTGTTTTTT
-	TRBV30	TRBJ1-2	TRBD1	CASKRGQGAIPNYGYTF	TGTGCCTCCAAAAGAGGACAGGGGGCGATCCCTAACTATGGCTACACCTTC
-	TRBV19	TRBJ1-5	-	CASSIAVGSPYNQPQHF	TGTGCCAGTAGTATAGCTGTGGGAAGCCCCTACAATCAGCCCCAGCATTTT
few	TRBV10-3	TRBJ1-5	-	CAISDGQGGQPQHF	TGTGCCATCAGTGACGGTCAGGGCGGTCAGCCCCAGCATTTT
-	TRBV6-6	TRBJ2-5	-	CASSPGRSRETQYF	TGTGCCAGCAGTCCTGGACGGTCCCGGGAGACCCAGTACTTC
once	TRBV19	TRBJ2-7	TRBD1	CASSGTGNSYEQYF	TGTGCCAGTAGCGGGACAGGAAATTCCTACGAGCAGTACTTC
-	TRBV7-9	TRBJ1-1	TRBD1	CASSPQGFMGTEAFF	TGTGCCAGCAGCCCACAGGGGTTTATGGGCACTGAAGCTTTCTTT
-	TRBV3-1/TRBV3-2	TRBJ2-1	-	CASSQALLGTNEQFF	TGTGCCAGCAGCCAAGCTCTACTAGGTACCAATGAGCAGTTCTTC
-	TRBV2	TRBJ1-1	-	CASSELTANTEAFF	TGTGCCAGCAGTGAATTAACAGCTAACACTGAAGCTTTCTTT
-	TRBV6-1	TRBJ1-2	-	CASSEAPLGAGGYTF	TGTGCCAGCAGTGAAGCGCCTTTGGGGGCTGGGGGCTACACCTTC
-	TRBV6-5	TRBJ2-4	-	CASRTVGGNIQYF	TGTGCCAGCAGGACGGTCGGGGGAAACATTCAGTACTTC
-	TRBV4-1	TRBJ2-4	-	CASSQVDRGVRGKNIQYF	TGCGCCAGCAGCCAAGTGGATCGAGGGGTTAGGGGAAAAAACATTCAGTACTTC
-	TRBV7-7	TRBJ2-2	TRBD1	CASSLGQGANTGELFF	TGTGCTAGCAGCTTAGGCCAGGGGGCGAACACCGGGGAGCTGTTTTTT
-	TRBV19	TRBJ1-2	-	CASTQGQTYGYTF	TGTGCCAGTACCCAAGGGCAGACCTATGGCTACACCTTC
-	TRBV6-5	TRBJ2-7	TRBD2	CASSQRGNYEQYF	TGTGCCAGCAGTCAGCGGGGGAACTACGAGCAGTACTTC
once	TRBV5-1	TRBJ2-3	TRBD2	CASSRGEGTDTQYF	TGCGCCAGCAGCCGGGGGGAGGGCACAGATACGCAGTATTTT
-	TRBV7-3	TRBJ1-6	TRBD1	CASSLDRNSPLHF	TGTGCCAGCAGCTTGGACAGGAATTCACCCCTCCACTTT
-	TRBV5-1	TRBJ1-2	-	CASSLEASGRGYTF	TGCGCCAGCAGCTTGGAAGCCAGCGGACGTGGCTACACCTTC
-	TRBV13	TRBJ1-6	-	CASSLSSYNSPLHF	TGTGCCAGCAGCTTAAGCTCCTATAATTCACCCCTCCACTTT
-	TRBV19	TRBJ1-1	-	CASIRTDRHLWNTEAFF	TGTGCCAGTATCCGGACAGACCGACATTTGTGGAACACTGAAGCTTTCTTT
-	TRBV12-3/TRBV12-4	TRBJ1-4	-	CATRGGWNEKLFF	TGTGCCACCAGGGGTGGGTGGAATGAAAAACTGTTTTTT
-	TRBV19	TRBJ2-1	TRBD2	CASSNEAGAYNEQFF	TGTGCCAGTAGCAATGAGGCGGGGGCCTACAATGAGCAGTTCTTC
-	TRBV7-2	TRBJ1-1	TRBD1	CASSLETGSNTEAFF	TGTGCCAGCAGCCTCGAGACAGGGTCGAACACTGAAGCTTTCTTT
-	TRBV7-2	TRBJ2-5	-	CASSLGGPRWETQYF	TGTGCCAGCAGCTTAGGGGGCCCCCGGTGGGAGACCCAGTACTTC
-	TRBV29-1	TRBJ2-5	TRBD2	CSVGGYQETQYF	TGCAGCGTCGGGGGGTACCAAGAGACCCAGTACTTC
-	TRBV3-1/TRBV3-2	TRBJ2-7	-	CASRGSSYEQYF	TGTGCCAGCAGGGGGAGCTCCTACGAGCAGTACTTC
-	TRBV7-2	TRBJ2-7	TRBD2	CASVPSGGPYEQYF	TGTGCCAGCGTACCTAGCGGGGGGCCCTACGAGCAGTACTTC
-	TRBV9	TRBJ2-3	-	CASSVAIVDTQYF	TGTGCCAGCAGCGTAGCGATAGTAGATACGCAGTATTTT
-	TRBV19	TRBJ2-2	-	CASSISSANTGELFF	TGTGCCAGTAGTATAAGCAGCGCGAACACCGGGGAGCTGTTTTTT
once	TRBV23-1	TRBJ2-4	TRBD2	CASSQRYSGDIQYF	TGCGCCAGCAGTCAGCGTTACAGCGGGGACATTCAGTACTTC
-	TRBV7-2	TRBJ2-2	TRBD2	CASSLRRGGLTGELFF	TGTGCCAGCAGCTTAAGGCGGGGGGGCCTCACCGGGGAGCTGTTTTTT
-	TRBV4-3	TRBJ2-7	-	CASSQSSQSYEQYF	TGCGCCAGCAGCCAGAGCAGCCAATCCTACGAGCAGTACTTC
-	TRBV5-4	TRBJ2-5	-	CASSSEDRLQETQYF	TGTGCCAGCAGCTCGGAGGACAGACTCCAAGAGACCCAGTACTTC
once	TRBV7-2	TRBJ2-7	-	CASSLITRGWDEQYF	TGTGCCAGCAGCTTGATAACTAGGGGGTGGGACGAGCAGTACTTC
-	TRBV5-4	TRBJ1-3	-	CASSLGWGDGNTIYF	TGTGCCAGCAGCTTGGGCTGGGGGGACGGAAACACCATATATTTT
-	TRBV28	TRBJ2-1	-	CASSLWGPSGEQFF	TGTGCCAGCAGTTTATGGGGCCCATCTGGTGAGCAGTTCTTC
-	TRBV28	TRBJ2-7	-	CASSLGPSVGYEQYF	TGTGCCAGCAGTTTAGGGCCATCCGTCGGATACGAGCAGTACTTC
-	TRBV25-1	TRBJ1-2	TRBD1	CASRETGAGYGYTF	TGTGCCAGCAGAGAAACAGGGGCGGGATATGGCTACACCTTC